The rows below give T cell receptor beta chains drawn from one sample of a study of preoperative IRX-2 immunotherapy in early breast cancer. Data came from immunoSEQ multiplex PCR; TCRdb stores just in-frame clones and leaves some out. The sample has about 26,000 clones; approximately 75% are singletons. This sample comprised lymph node tissue, obtained after IRX-2 immunotherapy. These receptors originate from a human donor with breast cancer. Both conserved end residues are part of each CDR3. The D gene is left open where the match is weak. The size of a clone is reported for some rows only, either as once, few or many, or as a class for expanded clones.

TRBV19	few	TRBJ1-3	-	TGTGCCAGTAGTACGGAAGGAAACACCATATATTTT	CASSTEGNTIYF
TRBV15	-	TRBJ1-3	-	TGTGCCACCAGCAGAGGTCGAGGTCCAGCGGACACCATATATTTT	CATSRGRGPADTIYF
TRBV25-1	-	TRBJ1-3	-	TGTGCCAGCCGGACCGCAGGCGACACCATATATTTT	CASRTAGDTIYF
TRBV11-3	-	TRBJ2-3	-	TGTGCCAGCAGCTTAGGACTCGGGAACACAGATACGCAGTATTTT	CASSLGLGNTDTQYF
TRBV19	-	TRBJ2-7	TRBD1	TGTGCCAGTAGTCCCCACGGACAGGGGAGTAGCTACGAGCAGTACTTC	CASSPHGQGSSYEQYF
TRBV12-5	-	TRBJ1-5	-	TGTGCTAGTGGTCCATCCGCGGGGAATCAGCCCCAGCATTTT	CASGPSAGNQPQHF
TRBV29-1	-	TRBJ2-5	-	TGCAGCGTGAACTTGGCCTCGGGGGAGACCCAGTACTTC	CSVNLASGETQYF
TRBV25-1	once	TRBJ1-2	-	TGTGCCAGCAGTAGGGGACCGTATGGCTACACCTTC	CASSRGPYGYTF
TRBV18	few	TRBJ1-4	TRBD1	TGTGCCAGCTCACCATCGTGGACAGGAGGTAACGAAAAACTGTTTTTT	CASSPSWTGGNEKLFF
TRBV28	-	TRBJ1-3	TRBD1	TGTGCCAGCAGTCAGACGACAGGGAGTGGGGTCTCTGGAAACACCATATATTTT	CASSQTTGSGVSGNTIYF
TRBV6-7	few	TRBJ1-5	-	TGTGCCAGCAGACAGCCCAGCAATCAGCCCCAGCATTTT	CASRQPSNQPQHF
TRBV29-1	-	TRBJ1-2	-	TGCAGCGTTCTGGGATGGGGGGACTATGGCTACACCTTC	CSVLGWGDYGYTF
TRBV6-1	once	TRBJ1-5	-	TGTGCCAGCAGTGAAGGTCTCGTTCAGCCCCAGCATTTT	CASSEGLVQPQHF
TRBV6-8	-	TRBJ1-1	-	TGTGCCATCAGTGGAGACCGAACCCTTGAAGCTTTCTTT	CAISGDRTLEAFF
TRBV19	-	TRBJ1-5	-	TGTGCCAGTAGTATACAGGGAACGGATCAGCCCCAGCATTTT	CASSIQGTDQPQHF
TRBV30	-	TRBJ2-2	TRBD1	TGTGCCTGGAGGAAGCAGGGGGCAGGCGGGGAGCTGTTTTTT	CAWRKQGAGGELFF
TRBV19	-	TRBJ1-4	-	TGTGCCAGTAGTGCAGAGACTAATGAAAAACTGTTTTTT	CASSAETNEKLFF
TRBV19	-	TRBJ1-1	-	TGTGCCAGTACCCCACAGGGTGGCCGGAACACTGAAGCTTTCTTT	CASTPQGGRNTEAFF
TRBV5-1	-	TRBJ1-4	TRBD1	TGCGCCAGCAGCAGGGACAGGGGGGCTAGTGAAAAACTGTTTTTT	CASSRDRGASEKLFF
TRBV23-1	few	TRBJ2-3	TRBD2	TGCGCCAGCAATAACCCCCGGGGACTAGCGGGAGCCGATTATACGCAGTATTTT	CASNNPRGLAGADYTQYF
TRBV18	once	TRBJ1-6	TRBD1	TGTGCCAGCTCACCAACTTTCCAGGGGGCGCTTAATTCACCCCTCCACTTT	CASSPTFQGALNSPLHF
TRBV29-1	-	TRBJ1-2	TRBD1	TGCAGCGTTAAGACAGGGTCCTATGGCTACACCTTC	CSVKTGSYGYTF
TRBV6-8	few	TRBJ2-7	TRBD1	TGTGCCAGCAGTCAGAAAAACAGGGGTGGGGAGCAGTACTTC	CASSQKNRGGEQYF
TRBV7-5	-	TRBJ1-6	-	TGTGCCAGCAGCCCCCCCGGACCGTTTAATTCACCCCTCCACTTT	CASSPPGPFNSPLHF
TRBV18	-	TRBJ2-2	-	TGTGCCAGCTCACCACCGGGGGTTCCAAACAGGGAGCTGTTTTTT	CASSPPGVPNRELFF
TRBV27	-	TRBJ1-6	-	TGTGCCAGCAGTGCCAGCTCCTATAATTCACCCCTCCACTTT	CASSASSYNSPLHF
TRBV5-1	-	TRBJ1-1	TRBD1	TGCGCCAGCAGCTTGGATACAGGGGGTTTTACTGAAGCTTTCTTT	CASSLDTGGFTEAFF
TRBV28	few	TRBJ2-2	-	TGTGCCAGCTTCCTCAGGGACACCGGGGAGCTGTTTTTT	CASFLRDTGELFF
TRBV7-7	-	TRBJ1-3	-	TGTGCCAGCAGCCCCCCGGGACTTACGAACTCTGGAAACACCATATATTTT	CASSPPGLTNSGNTIYF
TRBV6-8	-	TRBJ1-5	-	TGTGCCAGCACAAGTTCGCAGGGAGGGAGCAATCAGCCCCAGCATTTT	CASTSSQGGSNQPQHF
TRBV12-5	-	TRBJ1-4	-	TGTGCTAGTGGTCCTGGACAGCCGACAACTAATGAAAAACTGTTTTTT	CASGPGQPTTNEKLFF
TRBV29-1	-	TRBJ1-2	TRBD1	TGCAGCGTCGGACAGGGCGCCTATGGCTACACCTTC	CSVGQGAYGYTF
TRBV12-5	-	TRBJ2-2	TRBD2	TGTGCCAGCATTCTGACTAGCGGGGCCCCCCACACCGGGGAGCTGTTTTTT	CASILTSGAPHTGELFF
TRBV30	-	TRBJ1-1	TRBD1	TGTGCCTTCCAGGGGGGTTTTACTGAAGCTTTCTTT	CAFQGGFTEAFF
TRBV18	-	TRBJ1-4	-	TGTGCCAGCACACCCACTCTGAGGGGTGCAAGTGAAAAACTGTTTTTT	CASTPTLRGASEKLFF
TRBV29-1	-	TRBJ1-1	-	TGCAGCGCTGATACTACAGAGGACGGGTCGGCTTTCTTT	CSADTTEDGSAFF
TRBV30	-	TRBJ1-2	TRBD1	TGTGCCTGTGCGATTCGGACAGGCTCTAACTATGGCTACACCTTC	CACAIRTGSNYGYTF
TRBV27	-	TRBJ1-2	TRBD1	TGTGCCAGCAGTTTATCGCTTGGGACAGGGGGTTTCTATGGCTACACCTTC	CASSLSLGTGGFYGYTF
TRBV28	-	TRBJ1-5	-	TGTGCCAGCAGCTCGTACAGGAACAATCAGCCCCAGCATTTT	CASSSYRNNQPQHF
TRBV15	-	TRBJ1-5	-	TGTGCCACCAGCAGAGACCGGTTGGGTCAGCCCCAGCATTTT	CATSRDRLGQPQHF
TRBV14	-	TRBJ2-1	-	TGTGCCAGCAGCCAATCCCCTGGGAGGAATGAGCAGTTCTTC	CASSQSPGRNEQFF
TRBV5-1	-	TRBJ1-6	TRBD1	TGCGCCAGCAGCTTCTTGACAGGGACCAATTCACCCCTCCACTTT	CASSFLTGTNSPLHF
TRBV11-3	few	TRBJ1-6	-	TGTGCCAGCAGCTTACGGGGGCGCGTTGGTAATTCACCCCTCCACTTT	CASSLRGRVGNSPLHF
TRBV6-8	-	TRBJ1-4	-	TGTGCCAGCAGCAGCAGGGTGGGCTCTGAAAAACTGTTTTTT	CASSSRVGSEKLFF
TRBV14	-	TRBJ2-2	TRBD1	TGTGCCAGCAGCCATTATAAGGGACAGGGGTCCGACGGGGAGCTATTTTTT	CASSHYKGQGSDGELFF
TRBV19	-	TRBJ2-3	-	TGTGCCAGCCGTCAGGAGGGGGCAGATACGCAGTATTTT	CASRQEGADTQYF